This T cell receptor beta chain was identified during a study of blood T cell repertoires in COVID-19 (dated by TCRdb to about 2020). Background for the entire study: Samples from collaborators originated in the United States, Italy and Spain and spanned both the acute and convalescent phases of COVID-19. Samples came from the ongoing ImmuneRACE study (first 160 participants) plus 1,254 subjects from 6 global collaborators. Where HLA class I and class II types were available, the types were taken from metadata supplied by the sample provider, not from assay-based typing. The repertoires were released in a freely available public database intended as a resource for research on the immune response to SARS-CoV-2. The sample metadata nearly always contained a de-identified subject ID, COVID-19 status, age in years and sex. The dataset comprised deeply sampled blood TCRbeta repertoires from subjects exposed to, actively infected with, or recovered from COVID-19. The material from the prospective study consisted of cDNA or gDNA derived from T cells, B-cell-depleted T cells, or PBMCs.

The immunoSEQ Assay, a bias-controlled multiplex PCR, was used to amplify TCRbeta CDR3 regions from genomic DNA. In the authors' own workflow: Nucleated cell counts per sample were estimated from amplification of reference gene primers within the assay. To quantify the absolute abundance of each unique TCRbeta CDR3 rearrangement, sequence reads were collapsed and filtered. For each sample, productive Simpson clonality was calculated by taking the square root of Simpson's diversity index across productive rearrangements. TCRdb mirrors the immuneACCESS table, restricted to in-frame sequences. Some clones are absent from its copies; in checked studies, under half trace to an unresolved V gene, and the reason for the others is unknown. V, J and clone size are taken as reported in that table, and D and trimming were inferred from the DNA itself. Across this sample there are approximately 92,000 clones, with roughly 70% seen only once. Of the sample, around 23% falls within the top ten clones.

Whole blood was collected in K2EDTA tubes by collaborating institutions according to the institutions' own protocols. For TCRbeta analysis, collaborators shipped samples as frozen whole blood, isolated PBMCs, or DNA extracted from either of those sample types. Broad study findings and their caveats: Clinical and demographic metadata were provided uncurated, with the amount varying by source and participant.

A note on this clone: Its antigen remains unidentified. No quality values exist for individual bases; no much larger clone is one base distant.

The sequenced sample was peripheral blood. This TCR came from a woman in her fifties or sixties in a cohort sampled during active or convalescent COVID-19.

The bases are TGTGCCAGTATCAATGCAGGGAGGGAGATTGGCTACACCTTC. This translates into CASINAGREIGYTF. The chain uses TRBV19 and TRBJ1-2; 5 matching bases give a weak D call of TRBD1. The CDR3 covers 14 residues, taking in both the cysteine and the phenylalanine. Just CDR3 DNA is preserved here, 42 bases in frame from base 1. From a lookup of the germline V gene (reference sequence), CDR1 and CDR2 are LNHDA and SQIVND. A distance of 19 bases separates the germline ends of V and J, which lose 7 bases and 7 bases respectively.